The clone carrying this TCR beta chain was counted between two and nine times. Its antigen remains unidentified. V was clipped by 6 bases and J by 1 base; unmatched bases: 15. The germline CDR1 and CDR2 sequences are SQVTM and ANQGSEA. CDR3 size: 16 residues. The data were taken from a study of T cells in localized non-small cell lung cancer. Whole-study results and caveats: Adjacent uninvolved lung had the highest clonality, suggesting focused antigen responses. In adjacent lung appeared a median 57 of the top 100 tumor clones. Heterogeneity within the tumor remains possible, as just one region underwent sequencing. Longer overall survival associated with higher blood T cell density; shorter survival with higher adjacent-lung clonality.

Sequencing was performed with immunoSEQ multiplex PCR; in TCRdb, only in-frame clones are kept and a portion is missing. The table includes around 16,000 clones, 80% to 90% detected once. This receptor was taken from a male donor older than 55 with stage I lung adenocarcinoma. The genes are TRBV29-1 and TRBJ2-7; TRBD1 aligns across 7 bases. Sequenced here: peripheral blood, sampled before any cancer treatment. The CDR3 DNA reads TGCAGCGTCGGATACCCAGGGGGTAGCATATCCTACGAGCAGTACTTC. Protein: CSVGYPGGSISYEQYF.